This T cell receptor (beta chain) was found in a study of human T cells and chemical hapten exposure. Study-wide context: Variation in per-sample TCR yields came mainly from small pooled library volume differences. The study's findings and limits: PT1 expanded TCR counts correlated positively with patch test score.

TCRdb re-analysed the RACE reads in MiXCR, keeping a single row per CDR3 protein. The sample records 180,000 or so distinct CDR3 sequences, around 30% being singletons. Stated time point: pre-sensitization, week 0. Treatment defined: therapeutic diphenylcyclopropenone sensitization with weekly scalp DPC. The donor pool consisted of alopecia patients aged 18 to 70 years, considered suitable for DPC. Whole blood, unfractionated, served as the material for total RNA extraction. Germline V gene data show CDR1 as DFQATT and CDR2 as SNEGSKA (reference sequence). CDR3 size: 14 residues. This clonotype came up once. The antigen is unknown. A junction boundary mismatches the germline segment, possibly from a read error.

The chain uses TRBV20-1 and TRBJ1-2; the match to TRBD1 covers 9 bases. This clonotype originated in a woman aged 25 to 39 with alopecia areata. Some clones in this sample may be carry-over from other donors' samples. This sample comprised whole blood, obtained in connection with sensitization to the hapten diphenylcyclopropenone (DPC). CDR3 DNA sequence: TGCAGTGCGAGAGCCGGGACAGGGAACTATGGCTACACCTTC. Translating it yields CSARAGTGNYGYTF.